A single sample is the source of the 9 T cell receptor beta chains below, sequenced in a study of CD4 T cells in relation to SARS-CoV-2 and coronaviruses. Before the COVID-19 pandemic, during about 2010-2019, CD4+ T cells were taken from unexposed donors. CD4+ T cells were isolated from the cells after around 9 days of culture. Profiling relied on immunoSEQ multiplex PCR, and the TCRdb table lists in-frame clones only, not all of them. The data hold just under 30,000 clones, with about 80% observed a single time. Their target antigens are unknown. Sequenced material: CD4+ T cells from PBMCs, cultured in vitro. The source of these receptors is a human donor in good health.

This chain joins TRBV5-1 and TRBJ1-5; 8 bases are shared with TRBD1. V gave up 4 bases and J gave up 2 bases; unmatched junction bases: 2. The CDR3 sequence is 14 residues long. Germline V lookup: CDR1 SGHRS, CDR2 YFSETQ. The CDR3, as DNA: TGCGCCAGCAGCCAGGGGGCCGGCAATCAGCCCCAGCATTTT. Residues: CASSQGAGNQPQHF.

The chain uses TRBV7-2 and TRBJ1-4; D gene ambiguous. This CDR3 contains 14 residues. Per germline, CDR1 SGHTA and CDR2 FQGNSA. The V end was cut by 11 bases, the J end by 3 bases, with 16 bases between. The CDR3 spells CASRVGHPNEKLFF. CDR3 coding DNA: TGTGCCTCTCGAGTGGGTCATCCTAATGAAAAACTGTTTTTT.

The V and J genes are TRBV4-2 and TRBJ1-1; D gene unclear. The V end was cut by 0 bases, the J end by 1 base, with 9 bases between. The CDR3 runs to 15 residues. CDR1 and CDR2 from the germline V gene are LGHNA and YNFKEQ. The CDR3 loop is CASSQEGSENTEAFF. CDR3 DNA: TGTGCCAGCAGCCAAGAGGGGTCGGAGAACACTGAAGCTTTCTTT.

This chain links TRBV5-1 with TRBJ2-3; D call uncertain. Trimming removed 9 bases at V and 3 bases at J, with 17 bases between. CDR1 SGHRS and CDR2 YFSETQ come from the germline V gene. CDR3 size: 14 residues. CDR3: CATRSSPATDTQYF. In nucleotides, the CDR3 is TGCGCCACCCGGTCGTCCCCCGCGACAGATACGCAGTATTTT.

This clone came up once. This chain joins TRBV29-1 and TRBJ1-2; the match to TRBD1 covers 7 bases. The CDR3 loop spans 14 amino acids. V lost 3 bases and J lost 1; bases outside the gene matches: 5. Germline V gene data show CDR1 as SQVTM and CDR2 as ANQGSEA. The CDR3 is CSVERSGGNYGYTF. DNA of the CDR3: TGCAGCGTTGAGAGATCAGGGGGTAACTATGGCTACACCTTC.

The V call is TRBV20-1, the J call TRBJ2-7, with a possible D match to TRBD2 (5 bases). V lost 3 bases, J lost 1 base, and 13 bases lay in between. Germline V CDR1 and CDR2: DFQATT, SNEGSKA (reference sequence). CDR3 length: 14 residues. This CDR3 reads CSASSGTASYEQYF. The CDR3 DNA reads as TGCAGTGCTAGTTCGGGAACGGCGTCCTACGAGCAGTACTTC.

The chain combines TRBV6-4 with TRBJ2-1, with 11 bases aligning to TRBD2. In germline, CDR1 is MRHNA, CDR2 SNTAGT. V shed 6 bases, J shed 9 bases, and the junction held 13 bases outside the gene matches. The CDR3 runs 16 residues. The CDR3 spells CASSQIAGGGPGEQFF. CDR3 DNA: TGTGCCAGCAGCCAAATAGCGGGAGGGGGGCCCGGTGAGCAGTTCTTC.

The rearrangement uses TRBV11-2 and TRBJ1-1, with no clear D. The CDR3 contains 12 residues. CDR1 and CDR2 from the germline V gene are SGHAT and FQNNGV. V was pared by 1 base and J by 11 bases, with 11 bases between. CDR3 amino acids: CASSLGGPRAFF. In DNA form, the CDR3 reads TGTGCCAGCAGCTTAGGAGGCCCAAGGGCTTTCTTT.

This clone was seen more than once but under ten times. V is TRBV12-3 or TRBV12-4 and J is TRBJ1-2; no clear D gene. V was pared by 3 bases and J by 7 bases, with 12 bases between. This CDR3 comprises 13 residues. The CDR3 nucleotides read TGTGCCAGCAGTTTTGGGTCAGGTCCTGGCTACACCTTC. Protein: CASSFGSGPGYTF.